Shown below are 24 T cell receptor beta chains from a single sample sequenced in a study of blood T cell repertoires in COVID-19. Data came from immunoSEQ multiplex PCR; TCRdb stores just in-frame clones and leaves some out. The sample contains some 140,000 clones, approximately 85% of which appear only once. Sequenced sample: peripheral blood. Receptor source: a man aged 60-69 years with COVID-19, enrolled during active disease.

The CDR3 protein is CASSYSTGSNNSPLHF. CDR3 coding DNA: TGTGCCAGCAGTTACTCGACAGGGAGCAATAATTCACCCCTCCACTTT. The chain employs TRBV6-5 and TRBJ1-6; 7 bases match TRBD1. The CDR3 loop spans 16 amino acids. The germline V gene has CDR1 MNHEY and CDR2 SVGAGI. With 0 bases clipped from V and 5 bases from J, the junction kept 4 bases outside the gene matches.

The table lists this clone with a few counts. The chain joins TRBV9 to TRBJ1-4, with D possibly being TRBD1 (5 bases). Trimming shortened V by 0 bases and J by 6 bases, and 15 bases separated the two germline ends. CDR1 and CDR2 from the germline V gene are SGDLS and YYNGEE. The CDR3 runs to 16 residues. CDR3 amino acids: CASSVGAIGGYEKLFF. For the CDR3, the DNA is TGTGCCAGCAGCGTAGGGGCAATCGGGGGGTATGAAAAACTGTTTTTT.

This chain connects TRBV28 to TRBJ1-4; D call uncertain. The CDR3 spans 15 residues. Trimming removed 5 bases at V and 3 bases at J, with 13 bases between. CDR1 MDHEN and CDR2 SYDVKM come from the germline V gene. The CDR3 here is CASSPPAGANEKLFF. In DNA form, the CDR3 reads TGTGCCAGCAGTCCCCCGGCCGGAGCTAATGAAAAACTGTTTTTT.

Worth noting for this clone: Given a much more abundant clone one base away, this may be a read error. Other DNA sequences from this sample encode an identical CDR3 as well. The chain recombines TRBV11-2 with TRBJ2-7, with 8 bases identical to TRBD1. The CDR3 has 14 amino acids. V shed 1 base and J 5 bases; nucleotides not matched to a gene: 4. Germline V CDR1 and CDR2: SGHAT, FQNNGV. CDR3: CASSLAQGAHEQYF. The CDR3 DNA sequence: TGTGCCAGCAGCTTAGCGCAGGGGGCCCACGAGCAGTACTTC.

About this clone: A read error may account for a junction end that differs from germline. The sample holds other DNA sequences that translate to the same CDR3. This chain links TRBV4-2 with TRBJ2-3; perhaps TRBD2 as D (6 bases). Germline CDR1 is LGHNA and CDR2 is YNFKEQ. The CDR3 has 16 amino acids. CDR3 sequence: CASSQDPPGAPDTQYF. In DNA form, the CDR3 reads TGTGCCAGCAGCCAAGATCCTCCGGGAGCCCCAGATACGCAATATTTT.

This clone was seen just once. The CDR3 DNA sequence: TGTGCCAGCAGCAAAACAGTATCCGTTCCCGAGCAGTACTTC. Translated: CASSKTVSVPEQYF. The chain recombines TRBV9 with TRBJ2-7; the D is unclear. The length of the CDR3 is 14 residues. V shed 4 bases and J shed 6 bases, with 17 bases lying between them. In germline, CDR1 is SGDLS, CDR2 YYNGEE.

CDR3: CASSGTVNQPQHF. For the CDR3, the DNA is TGTGCCAGTAGTGGGACAGTCAATCAGCCCCAGCATTTT. The chain joins TRBV19 to TRBJ1-5; 7 bases fit TRBD1. This CDR3 region has 13 residues. Unmatched junction bases numbered 1, after V lost 5 bases and J lost 3 bases. The germline CDR1 and CDR2 sequences are LNHDA and SQIVND (reference sequence).

The chain combines TRBV30 with TRBJ1-4; the match to TRBD1 covers 8 bases. This CDR3 has 14 residues. Germline V CDR1 and CDR2: GTSNPN, SVGIG (reference sequence). V trimming: 4 bases; J trimming: 5 bases; junction bases outside the gene matches: 6. For the CDR3, the DNA is TGTGCCTGGACAGGGGGCCGCCTCAATGAAAAACTGTTTTTT. Translating it yields CAWTGGRLNEKLFF.

J is TRBJ1-1 and V is TRBV6-2 or TRBV6-3, with D possibly being TRBD1 (6 bases). The CDR3 runs to 18 residues. Trimming left V 2 bases short and J 1 base short, with 20 bases between. Germline V CDR1 and CDR2: MNHEY, SVGEGT. The chain's CDR3 is CASSYRPDRPTQNTEAFF. DNA for the CDR3: TGTGCCAGCAGTTACAGGCCGGACAGACCTACACAGAACACTGAAGCTTTCTTT.

The V gene is TRBV11-1, the J gene TRBJ2-5; D is unclear. V was shortened by 3 bases and J by 4 bases, with 12 bases between the two germline ends. Germline lookup yields CDR1 SGHAT and CDR2 FQDESV (reference sequence). The CDR3 length is 14 residues. CDR3 coding DNA: TGTGCCAGCAGCTTCCATAGAGGAAGAGAGACCCAGTACTTC. Translating it yields CASSFHRGRETQYF.

The gene calls are TRBV6-5 and TRBJ1-1; D might be TRBD1 (5 bases). V lost 7 bases to trimming and J lost 5 bases, with 17 bases between them. Germline loops: CDR1 MNHEY, CDR2 SVGAGI. This CDR3 is 14 amino acids long. The CDR3 reads CASNPTGGKTEAFF. The DNA for the CDR3 is TGTGCCAGCAACCCTACGGGGGGTAAAACTGAAGCTTTCTTT.

The chain recombines TRBV24-1 with TRBJ2-3, with a tentative D call TRBD1 (6 bases). Germline V gene lookup returns CDR1 KGHDR and CDR2 SFDVKD. CDR3 size: 18 residues. Trimming pared 3 bases from V and 3 bases from J, leaving 21 bases between. Here the CDR3 reads CATSDLPVLGAETDTQYF. The CDR3 DNA reads as TGTGCCACCAGTGATCTGCCGGTTTTGGGGGCCGAAACAGATACGCAGTATTTT.

The V gene is TRBV10-3, the J gene TRBJ2-5; 8 bases agree with TRBD2. V shed 0 bases and J 4 bases; nucleotides not matched to a gene: 13. Germline values: CDR1 ENHRY, CDR2 SYGVKD. This CDR3 contains 18 residues. The CDR3 is CAISESSSLRGGRETQYF. DNA for the CDR3: TGTGCCATCAGTGAGTCCAGCAGTTTACGGGGGGGCCGAGAGACCCAGTACTTC.

V usage is TRBV7-3 and J usage is TRBJ2-2, with D possibly being TRBD2 (7 bases). Trimming removed 5 bases from V and 3 bases from J, with 16 bases in between. CDR3 length: 16 residues. The germline gives CDR1 SGHTA, CDR2 FQGTGA. The CDR3 loop reads CASSPFRGADTGELFF. The CDR3 region has the DNA TGTGCCAGCAGCCCCTTCCGGGGGGCGGACACCGGGGAGCTGTTTTTT.

The V call is TRBV27, the J call TRBJ2-5, with 10 bases that match TRBD2. Germline V CDR1 and CDR2: MNHEY, SMNVEV (reference sequence). J gave up 4 bases and V 4 bases, and 21 bases lay outside the gene matches. The CDR3 covers 20 residues. The CDR3 DNA reads TGTGCCAGCAGTTCCATGTTTGTCAGCACAAAGCGGGAGGGTCGAGAGACCCAGTACTTC. Translation: CASSSMFVSTKREGRETQYF.

The chain recombines TRBV5-1 with TRBJ2-1, with TRBD2 matching 8 bases. CDR3 length: 16 residues. Trimming removed 0 bases from V and 7 bases from J; junction bases left unmatched: 9. Germline CDR1 reads SGHRS; CDR2 reads YFSETQ. CDR3 amino acids: CASSLVSGGVENEQFF. CDR3 bases: TGCGCCAGCAGCTTGGTATCGGGAGGGGTAGAGAATGAGCAGTTCTTC.

The chain carries TRBV7-9 and TRBJ2-1; D is unclear. Trimming left V 5 bases short and J 7 bases short, with 9 bases between. The CDR3 consists of 12 residues. The germline CDR1 and CDR2 sequences are SEHNR and FQNEAQ (reference sequence). The CDR3 is CASSNTWNEQFF. CDR3 nucleotide sequence: TGTGCCAGCAGCAATACATGGAATGAGCAGTTCTTC.

The rearrangement links TRBV9 to TRBJ2-2; D remains ambiguous. CDR1 is SGDLS, CDR2 YYNGEE, per germline. The germline V and J ends were trimmed by 1 base and 0 bases, with 10 bases remaining between them. The CDR3 runs 16 residues. This CDR3 is CASSVSGGANTGELFF. The DNA of the CDR3 is TGTGCCAGCAGCGTAAGTGGCGGAGCGAACACCGGGGAGCTGTTTTTT.

The chain is built from TRBV14 and TRBJ1-1, with 9 nucleotides matching TRBD1. This CDR3 has 17 residues. V lost 1 base and J lost 8; bases outside the gene matches: 14. The germline CDR1 and CDR2 sequences are SGHDN and FVKESK. The CDR3 DNA is TGTGCCAGCAGCCAAGTAATGTTGGGACAGGGAAGCCGAGAAGCTTTCTTT. Translating it yields CASSQVMLGQGSREAFF.

The chain carries TRBV30 and TRBJ2-7, with 8 positions matching TRBD1. Germline loops: CDR1 GTSNPN, CDR2 SVGIG (reference sequence). The trim removed 0 bases at V and 3 bases at J, leaving 7 bases unmatched. There are 15 residues in the CDR3. As DNA, the CDR3 is TGTGCCTGGAGTGTACCGAGGACAGGGAACTACGAGCAGTACTTC. This sequence encodes CAWSVPRTGNYEQYF.

J is TRBJ1-6 and V is TRBV18, with D maybe TRBD1 (5 bases). Germline loops: CDR1 KGHSH, CDR2 LQKENI. The CDR3 has 17 amino acids. Trimming pared 3 bases from V and 6 bases from J, leaving 18 bases between. Here the CDR3 reads CASSPRTTFLGNSPLHF. The CDR3 bases are TGTGCCAGCTCACCCAGGACAACCTTTTTGGGTAATTCACCCCTCCACTTT. Full variable domain (outside the CDR3, taken from reference TRBV18 and TRBJ1-6): NAGVMQNPRHLVRRRGQEARLRCSPMKGHSHVYWYRQLPEEGLKFMVYLQKENIIDESGMPKERFSAEFPKEGPSILRIQQVVRGDSAAYFCASSPRTTFLGNSPLHFGNGTRLTVT.

The rearrangement joins TRBV6-4 to TRBJ1-2, with 7 bases that match TRBD1. Germline trimming cut 4 bases from V and 2 bases from J; bases unmatched to any gene: 1. There are 13 residues in the CDR3. From germline, CDR1 is MRHNA and CDR2 SNTAGT. DNA for the CDR3: TGTGCCAGCAGTGGGGGACAGAACTATGGCTACACCTTC. This gives the protein CASSGGQNYGYTF.

V gene TRBV5-5 combines with J gene TRBJ2-7; 7 positions match TRBD2. The CDR3 is 16 residues long. Germline assignment: CDR1 SGHKS and CDR2 YYEKEE (reference sequence). With V trimmed by 2 bases and J by 0 bases, 8 bases remained unmatched. In DNA, the CDR3 is TGTGCCAGCAGCTTATTAAGCGGGGTAAGCTCCTACGAGCAGTACTTC. Protein product: CASSLLSGVSSYEQYF.

The chain combines TRBV6-6 with TRBJ2-7; 8 bases are a match to TRBD2. The CDR3 consists of 15 residues. Germline V gene data show CDR1 as MNHNY and CDR2 as SVGAGI (reference sequence). After removal of 9 bases from V and 3 bases from J, the junction contained 13 bases not matched to a gene. DNA for the CDR3: TGTGCCAGTAACAGACAAGCGGGGGATCACTACGAGCAGTACTTC. It codes for CASNRQAGDHYEQYF.